This T cell receptor (beta chain) is from a study of blood T cell repertoires in COVID-19 (dated by TCRdb to about 2020). General notes on the study: Samples covering the acute and convalescent phases of COVID-19 were provided by collaborators in the United States, Italy and Spain. The material from the prospective study consisted of cDNA or gDNA derived from T cells, B-cell-depleted T cells, or PBMCs. Deeply sampled blood TCRbeta repertoires from subjects exposed to, actively infected with, or recovered from COVID-19 were included in the dataset. The repertoires were released in a freely available public database meant as a resource for research on the immune response to SARS-CoV-2. The samples were drawn from two sources: the first 160 participants of the ongoing ImmuneRACE study, and 950 to 1,500 subjects contributed by 6 global collaborators. A de-identified subject ID, COVID-19 status, age in years and sex were almost always included in the sample metadata. Where HLA class I and class II types were available, the types were taken from metadata supplied by the sample provider, not from assay-based typing.

Collaborating institutions collected whole blood in K2EDTA tubes following their own protocols. For TCRbeta analysis, collaborators shipped samples as frozen whole blood, isolated PBMCs, or DNA extracted from either of those sample types. CDR1 and CDR2 (WSHSY, SAAADI) derive from the germline V gene. Inclusive of the bounding cysteine and phenylalanine, the CDR3 is 13 residues long. Only the CDR3 region is kept as DNA, spanning 39 bases read in frame from base 1. V is cut by 7 bases and J by 2 bases, and the space between the germline ends is 9 bases. TCRbeta CDR3 regions were amplified from genomic DNA using the immunoSEQ Assay, a bias-controlled multiplex PCR. In the paper's pipeline: Within the assay, amplification of reference gene primers was used to estimate how many nucleated cells each sample contained. To quantify the absolute abundance of each unique TCRbeta CDR3 rearrangement, sequence reads were collapsed and filtered. For each sample, productive Simpson clonality was calculated as the square root of Simpson's diversity index over productive rearrangements. This immuneACCESS table, as held by TCRdb, lists in-frame sequences with V and J called but not all clones. Of the missing ones, under half trace to an unresolved V gene in checked studies; the others have no known cause. The DNA gave D and trimming, while V, J and clone size come from that table. The sample data list fewer than 350,000 clones, and around 90% of these were observed just once. Over 8% of the sample goes to the ten largest clones.

The sample holds a few counts of this clone. The antigen it recognizes is unknown. No base-level quality is on record; no much larger clone is a single base apart. General findings and caveats noted by the study authors: The amount of clinical and demographic metadata varied by source and participant and was provided uncurated.

This receptor was identified in a young man with active or convalescent COVID-19. Recombination joined TRBV10-2 with TRBJ1-5, with no D gene named confidently. The sample comprised peripheral blood. The CDR3 region reads CASMAEGNQPQHF. At the DNA level, the sequence is TGCGCCAGCATGGCTGAGGGCAATCAGCCCCAGCATTTT.